This is a list of T cell receptor beta chains from one sample in a study of T cell repertoires in cytomegalovirus infection. These receptors' antigens are unknown. TCRdb reprocessed the reads with MiXCR, giving one entry per CDR3 protein. The repertoire has 550,000 to 700,000 distinct CDR3 sequences, 40% of them found once; the top ten carry over 45%. Sequenced material: cultured PBMCs, taken from culture after CMV antigen stimulation. These receptors all stem from a human donor in good health (CMV status not recorded). Some clones in this sample may be carry-over from other donors' samples. Both conserved end residues are part of each CDR3. The order of the fields is J gene, clone size, D gene, V gene, CDR3 protein, CDR3 DNA. The D gene is left open where the match is weak. Clone size, where shown, is once, few, many, or a class for clones that have expanded.

TRBJ2-3 | . | TRBD1 | TRBV27 | CASSPRQGGTQYF | TGTGCCAGCAGTCCAAGACAGGGCGGTACGCAGTATTTT
TRBJ1-2 | few | . | TRBV19 | CASRGGPLAGYTF | TGTGCCAGTAGGGGCGGACCGCTCGCCGGCTACACCTTC
TRBJ2-7 | few | TRBD2 | TRBV6-5 | CASSFLTSGKGEQYF | TGTGCCAGCAGTTTCTTAACTAGCGGGAAGGGTGAGCAGTACTTC
TRBJ2-1 | few | TRBD2 | TRBV7-2 | CASSLAGVEDEQFF | TGTGCCAGCAGTCTAGCGGGAGTGGAGGATGAGCAGTTCTTC
TRBJ2-1 | . | . | TRBV4-1 | CASSQVGGTYNEQFF | TGCGCCAGCAGCCAAGTGGGAGGAACCTACAATGAGCAGTTCTTC
TRBJ1-5 | . | TRBD1 | TRBV18 | CASSPDRGEAQHF | TGTGCCAGCTCACCCGACAGGGGTGAGGCCCAGCATTTT
TRBJ2-1 | . | TRBD1 | TRBV2 | CASSGGQGDNEQFF | TGTGCCAGCAGTGGGGGACAGGGGGACAATGAGCAGTTCTTC
TRBJ1-6 | . | . | TRBV9 | CASSVERAGNSPLHF | TGTGCCAGCAGCGTAGAGCGGGCCGGTAATTCACCCCTCCACTTT
TRBJ2-1 | . | TRBD2 | TRBV6-1 | CASSLVAGAIGEQFF | TGTGCCAGCAGTCTTGTAGCGGGAGCCATCGGGGAGCAGTTCTTC
TRBJ2-1 | . | . | TRBV18 | CASSPKLGNEQFF | TGTGCCAGCTCACCAAAGTTAGGGAATGAGCAGTTCTTC
TRBJ1-6 | . | . | TRBV27 | CASSWGHPNLPLHF | TGTGCCAGCAGTTGGGGACACCCTAATTTGCCCCTCCACTTT
TRBJ2-1 | few | . | TRBV7-2 | CASRIPPVGEQFF | TGTGCCAGCAGAATACCCCCGGTCGGTGAGCAGTTCTTC
TRBJ2-3 | many | . | TRBV7-2 | CASSFLGGGGTDTQYF | TGTGCCAGCAGCTTCCTGGGGGGTGGAGGCACAGATACGCAGTATTTT
TRBJ2-1 | few | TRBD2 | TRBV12-3/TRBV12-4 | CASSFWGGNEQFF | TGTGCCAGCAGTTTCTGGGGGGGCAATGAGCAGTTCTTC
TRBJ2-7 | . | TRBD2 | TRBV12-3/TRBV12-4 | CASRPSGTSYEQYF | TGTGCCAGCAGGCCTAGCGGAACCTCCTACGAGCAGTACTTC
TRBJ2-1 | . | TRBD1 | TRBV7-6 | CASSRRTGGSYNEQFF | TGTGCCAGCAGCCGGAGGACAGGGGGCTCCTACAATGAGCAGTTCTTC
TRBJ1-1 | . | . | TRBV11-2 | CASSPSQGKNTEAFF | TGTGCCAGCAGCCCATCACAGGGCAAGAACACTGAAGCTTTCTTT
TRBJ1-2 | . | . | TRBV18 | CASSPDPGYGYTF | TGTGCCAGCTCACCGGACCCTGGGTATGGCTACACCTTC
TRBJ1-1 | . | . | TRBV7-9 | CASSPFSQNTEAFF | TGTGCCAGCAGCCCCTTTTCCCAGAACACTGAAGCTTTCTTT
TRBJ2-1 | . | TRBD2 | TRBV5-4 | CASSTTSGAYNEQFF | TGTGCCAGCAGTACGACTAGCGGGGCCTACAATGAGCAGTTCTTC
TRBJ2-3 | . | . | TRBV12-5 | CASGTPLSPGDTQYF | TGTGCTAGTGGCACCCCTCTCAGCCCAGGAGATACGCAGTATTTT
TRBJ2-7 | . | TRBD2 | TRBV7-6 | CASSLEVAGNYEQYF | TGTGCCAGCAGCTTAGAGGTAGCGGGGAACTACGAGCAGTACTTC
TRBJ2-5 | . | TRBD1 | TRBV7-2 | CASTPGQGWETQYF | TGTGCCAGCACTCCGGGACAGGGGTGGGAGACCCAGTACTTC
TRBJ2-6 | . | . | TRBV10-3 | CAISELPSGANVLTF | TGTGCCATCAGTGAGCTCCCATCTGGGGCCAACGTCCTGACTTTC
TRBJ2-3 | . | . | TRBV12-3/TRBV12-4 | CAGSWGPPDTQYF | TGTGCCGGCAGCTGGGGACCTCCGGATACGCAGTATTTT
TRBJ1-1 | few | . | TRBV5-6 | CASSYRTPNTEAFF | TGTGCCAGCAGCTACCGGACACCGAACACTGAAGCTTTCTTT
TRBJ1-4 | . | . | TRBV6-5 | CASSYSGRREEKLFF | TGTGCCAGCAGTTACTCGGGCAGAAGGGAGGAAAAACTGTTTTTT